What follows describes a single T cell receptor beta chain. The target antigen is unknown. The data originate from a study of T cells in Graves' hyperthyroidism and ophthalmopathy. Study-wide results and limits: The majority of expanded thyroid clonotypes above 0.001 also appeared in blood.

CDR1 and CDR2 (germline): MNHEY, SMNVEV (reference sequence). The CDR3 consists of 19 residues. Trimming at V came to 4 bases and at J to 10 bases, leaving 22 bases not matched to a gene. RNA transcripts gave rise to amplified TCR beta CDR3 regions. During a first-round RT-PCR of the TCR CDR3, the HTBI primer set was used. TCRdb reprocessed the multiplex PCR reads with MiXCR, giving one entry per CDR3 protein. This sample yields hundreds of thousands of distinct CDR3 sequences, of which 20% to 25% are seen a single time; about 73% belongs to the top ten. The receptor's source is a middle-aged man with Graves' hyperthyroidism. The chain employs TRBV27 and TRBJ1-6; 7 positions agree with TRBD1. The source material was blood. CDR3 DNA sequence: TGTGCCAGCAGTTCTGGTCCGATGTCAAACCGGGACAGCCGCTCACCCCTCCACTTT. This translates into CASSSGPMSNRDSRSPLHF.